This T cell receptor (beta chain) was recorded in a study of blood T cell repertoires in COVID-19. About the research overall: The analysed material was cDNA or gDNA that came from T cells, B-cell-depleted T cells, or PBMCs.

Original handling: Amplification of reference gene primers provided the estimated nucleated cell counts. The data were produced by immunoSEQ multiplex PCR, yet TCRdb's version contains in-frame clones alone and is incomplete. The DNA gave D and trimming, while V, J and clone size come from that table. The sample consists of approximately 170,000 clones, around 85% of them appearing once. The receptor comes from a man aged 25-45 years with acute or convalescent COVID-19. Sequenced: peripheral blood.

The CDR3 protein is CAWSFGPNQPQHF. DNA of the CDR3: TGTGCCTGGAGTTTCGGTCCTAATCAGCCCCAGCATTTT. The J gene is TRBJ1-5, the V gene TRBV30; no reliable D call. The CDR3 contains 13 residues. The ends were cut back, 2 bases at V and 4 bases at J, with 9 bases in the middle. The germline V gene encodes CDR1 GTSNPN and CDR2 SVGIG (reference sequence).